This TCR beta chain was found in a study of T cells in Graves' hyperthyroidism and ophthalmopathy. Ten or more counts support this clonotype. It was RNA transcripts that yielded the amplified TCR beta CDR3 regions. Primed by the HTBI set, a first-round RT-PCR was run on the TCR CDR3. TCRdb re-derived calls from the multiplex PCR reads in MiXCR, one entry per CDR3 protein. The sample gives hundreds of thousands of distinct CDR3 sequences, roughly 14% of which show up once; 4.3% is in the top ten. Exclusion criteria comprised uncontrolled infection, other autoimmune disease, pregnancy or lactation. This clonotype was obtained from a woman in her forties with Graves' ophthalmopathy. The material sequenced was blood.

CDR3 bases: TGCGCCAGCAGCCCAGCCCCGGGACAGACCTACGAGCAGTACTTC. Encoded protein: CASSPAPGQTYEQYF. The chain carries TRBV5-1 and TRBJ2-7, with TRBD1 identical over 7 bases. J gave up 2 bases and V 4 bases, and 9 bases lay outside the gene matches. This CDR3 contains 15 residues. Per the germline V gene, CDR1 is SGHRS and CDR2 is YFSETQ.